Sequencing of this T cell receptor (beta chain) was carried out in a study of HIV-infected patients and healthy controls. The CDR3 is made up of 18 amino acids. Trimming left V 0 bases short and J 2 bases short, with 17 bases between. Germline lookup yields CDR1 LGHNA and CDR2 YSLEER. Antiretroviral therapy had run roughly three months, about 14 weeks, before follow-up blood collection. The repertoire came from unfractionated whole blood and reflected all unsorted peripheral T cells. Details on this clonotype: Its antigen is unidentified.

General study results and limits: When repertoires were size-matched, rare events in HIV-infected data became overweighted. Significantly higher mean Gini indices appeared in HIV-infected repertoires, possibly reflecting oligoclonality.

450 to 600 ng RNA was reverse transcribed with alpha and beta constant-region primers. Separate chain-specific third strand synthesis with multiplexing indices produced the alpha and beta libraries. TCRdb called the 5' RACE reads again in MiXCR, with one record for every CDR3 protein. This sample has fewer than 20,000 distinct CDR3 sequences, with about 8.7% found just once. The chain employs TRBV4-3 and TRBJ1-5; possibly TRBD1 for D (6 bases). This receptor was taken from an adult with HIV infection. Sequenced here: blood, sampled during antiretroviral therapy. The CDR3: CASSQDLVQGVGNQPQHF. The CDR3 DNA reads as TGCGCCAGCAGCCAAGATTTAGTACAGGGAGTAGGCAATCAGCCCCAGCATTTT.